Below, 5 T cell receptor beta chains from the same sample are listed, as sequenced in a study of beta chain features in type 1 diabetes (dated by TCRdb to the late 2010s). Libraries were built with the immunoSEQ multiplex PCR assay. The High Capacity cDNA Reverse Transcription Kit was used to reverse transcribe all of the isolated RNA, meaning that expressed TCRB transcripts were what got sequenced. Sourced from immuneACCESS, this table was stored by TCRdb with only in-frame sequences that have V and J called. A share of the clones is absent; for the studies checked, an unresolved V gene accounts for under half, and the remainder has no known explanation. The sample includes 680,000 or so clones, with roughly a sixth observed a single time. The top ten hold about 0.086% of the sample. The source material was naive CD4+ T cells from blood. The sample's cell subset or site label, decoded: true naive CD4+ T cells. Receptor source: a man younger than 35 in good health.

V and J are TRBV28 and TRBJ2-3; D perhaps matches TRBD2 (6 bases). There are 15 residues in the CDR3. The V gene's germline CDR1 is MDHEN and CDR2 SYDVKM. V dropped 7 bases and J dropped 1 base, with 15 bases sitting between them. The CDR3 DNA sequence: TGTGCCAGCAACCGTCGGGGGTTGGGCACAGATACGCAGTATTTT. Amino acids: CASNRRGLGTDTQYF.

A note on this clone: Compared with germline, one end of the junction differs, possibly owing to a read error. The chain carries TRBV12-5 and TRBJ1-2; the D is unclear. The V gene's germline CDR1 is LGHNT and CDR2 FRNRAP. The CDR3 runs to 14 residues. The CDR3 is CASGYKTSNYGYAF. The CDR3 DNA sequence: TGTGCTAGTGGTTATAAGACCTCTAACTATGGCTACGCCTTC.

There are a few counts of this clone. V gene TRBV6-6 combines with J gene TRBJ2-5, with D uncertain. Germline assignment: CDR1 MNHNY and CDR2 SVGAGI (reference sequence). The CDR3 is made up of 13 amino acids. V was cut by 0 bases and J by 7 bases, with 9 bases left in between. This CDR3 is CASSYSQHGTQYF. For the CDR3, the DNA is TGTGCCAGCAGTTACTCGCAGCACGGGACCCAGTACTTC.

V usage is TRBV7-6 and J usage is TRBJ2-3; TRBD2 agrees at 9 bases. Trimming at V came to 7 bases and at J to 6 bases, leaving 8 bases not matched to a gene. CDR1 is SGHVS, CDR2 FNYEAQ, per germline. The CDR3 sequence is 14 residues long. The CDR3 is CASTQSGGKDTQYF. For the CDR3, the DNA is TGTGCCAGCACCCAAAGCGGGGGGAAGGATACGCAGTATTTT.

This chain joins TRBV7-8 and TRBJ1-4, with 8 positions matching TRBD1. Germline assignment: CDR1 SGHVS and CDR2 FQNEAQ. The junction had 7 bases not matched to a gene; V was cut back by 1 base and J by 3 bases. This CDR3 contains 17 residues. As DNA, the CDR3 is TGTGCCAGCAGCTTAGTGGGCAGGGGGCATTCTAATGAAAAACTGTTTTTT. It translates to CASSLVGRGHSNEKLFF.